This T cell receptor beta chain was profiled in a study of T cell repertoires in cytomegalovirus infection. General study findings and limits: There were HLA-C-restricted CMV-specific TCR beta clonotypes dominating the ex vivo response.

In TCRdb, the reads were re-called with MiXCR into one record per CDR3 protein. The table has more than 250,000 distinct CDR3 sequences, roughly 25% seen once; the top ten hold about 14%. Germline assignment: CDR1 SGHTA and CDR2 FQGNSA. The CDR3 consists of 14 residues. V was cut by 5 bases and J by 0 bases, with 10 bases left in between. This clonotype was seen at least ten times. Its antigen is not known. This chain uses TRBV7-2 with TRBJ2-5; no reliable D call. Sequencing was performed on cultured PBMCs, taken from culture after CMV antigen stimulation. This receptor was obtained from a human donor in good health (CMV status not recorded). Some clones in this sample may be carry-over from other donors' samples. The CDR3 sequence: CASSRQPYQETQYF. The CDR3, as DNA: TGTGCCAGCAGCCGACAACCGTACCAAGAGACCCAGTACTTC.